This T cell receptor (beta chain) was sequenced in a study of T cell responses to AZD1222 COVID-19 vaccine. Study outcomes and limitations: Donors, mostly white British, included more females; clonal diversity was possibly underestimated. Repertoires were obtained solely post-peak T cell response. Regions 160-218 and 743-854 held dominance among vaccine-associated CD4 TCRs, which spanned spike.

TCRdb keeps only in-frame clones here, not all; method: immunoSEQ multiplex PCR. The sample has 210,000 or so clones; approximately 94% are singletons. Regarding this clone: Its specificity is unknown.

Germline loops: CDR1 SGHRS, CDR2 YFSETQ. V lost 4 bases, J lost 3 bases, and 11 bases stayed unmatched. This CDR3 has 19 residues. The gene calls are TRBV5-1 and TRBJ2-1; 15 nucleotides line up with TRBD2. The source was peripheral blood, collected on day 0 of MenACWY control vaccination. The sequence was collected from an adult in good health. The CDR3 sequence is CASSPGLAGGPGSYNEQFF. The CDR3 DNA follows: TGCGCCAGCAGCCCGGGACTAGCGGGGGGCCCTGGGAGCTACAATGAGCAGTTCTTC.